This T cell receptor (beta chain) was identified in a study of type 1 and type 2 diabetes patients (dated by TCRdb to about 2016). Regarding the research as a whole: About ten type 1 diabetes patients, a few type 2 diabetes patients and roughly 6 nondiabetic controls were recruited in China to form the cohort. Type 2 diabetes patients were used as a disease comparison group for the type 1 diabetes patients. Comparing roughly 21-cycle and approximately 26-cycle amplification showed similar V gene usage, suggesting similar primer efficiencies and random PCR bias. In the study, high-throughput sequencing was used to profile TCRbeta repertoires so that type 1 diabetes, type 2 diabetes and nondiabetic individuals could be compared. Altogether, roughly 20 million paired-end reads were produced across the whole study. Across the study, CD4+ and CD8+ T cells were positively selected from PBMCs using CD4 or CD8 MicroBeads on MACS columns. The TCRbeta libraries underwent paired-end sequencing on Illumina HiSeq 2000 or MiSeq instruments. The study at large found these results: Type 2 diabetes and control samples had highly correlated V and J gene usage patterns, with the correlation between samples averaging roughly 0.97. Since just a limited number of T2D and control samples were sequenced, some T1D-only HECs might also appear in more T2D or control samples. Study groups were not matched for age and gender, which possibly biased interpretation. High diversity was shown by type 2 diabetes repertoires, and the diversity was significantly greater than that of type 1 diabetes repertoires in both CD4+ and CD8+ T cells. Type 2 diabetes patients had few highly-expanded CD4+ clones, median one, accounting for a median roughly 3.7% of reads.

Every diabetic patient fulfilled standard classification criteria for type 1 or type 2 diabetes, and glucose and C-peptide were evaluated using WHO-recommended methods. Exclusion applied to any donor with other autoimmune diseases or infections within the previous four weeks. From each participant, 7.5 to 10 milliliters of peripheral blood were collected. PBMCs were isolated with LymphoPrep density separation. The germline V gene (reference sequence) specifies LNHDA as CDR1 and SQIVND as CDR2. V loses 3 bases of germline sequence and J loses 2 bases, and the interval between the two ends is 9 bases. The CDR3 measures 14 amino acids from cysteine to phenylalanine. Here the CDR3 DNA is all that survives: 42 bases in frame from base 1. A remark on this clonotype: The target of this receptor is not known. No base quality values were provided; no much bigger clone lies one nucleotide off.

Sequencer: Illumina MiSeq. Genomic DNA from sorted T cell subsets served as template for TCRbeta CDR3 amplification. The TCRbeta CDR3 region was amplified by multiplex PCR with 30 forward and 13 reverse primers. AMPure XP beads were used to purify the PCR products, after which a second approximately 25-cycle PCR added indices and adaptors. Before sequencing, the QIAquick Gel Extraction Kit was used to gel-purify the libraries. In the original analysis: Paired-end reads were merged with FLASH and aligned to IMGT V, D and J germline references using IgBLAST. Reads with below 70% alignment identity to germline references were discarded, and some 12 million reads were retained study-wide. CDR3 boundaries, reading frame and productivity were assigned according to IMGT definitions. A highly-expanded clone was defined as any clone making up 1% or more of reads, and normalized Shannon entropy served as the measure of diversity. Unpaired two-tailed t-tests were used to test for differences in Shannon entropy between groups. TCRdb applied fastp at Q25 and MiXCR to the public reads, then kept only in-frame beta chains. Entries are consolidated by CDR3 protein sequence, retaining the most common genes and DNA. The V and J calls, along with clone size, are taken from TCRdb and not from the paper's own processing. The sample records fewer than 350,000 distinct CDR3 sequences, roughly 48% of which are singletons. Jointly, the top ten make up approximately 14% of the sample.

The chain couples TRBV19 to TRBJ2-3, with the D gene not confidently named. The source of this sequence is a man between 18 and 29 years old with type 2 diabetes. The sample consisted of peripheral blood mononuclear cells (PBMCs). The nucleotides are TGTGCCAGTAGTATGAGCTTCCTCACAGATACGCAGTATTTT. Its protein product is CASSMSFLTDTQYF.